Sequencing of this T cell receptor beta chain was carried out in a study of blood T cell repertoires in COVID-19 (dated by TCRdb to about 2020). Context from the whole study: Collaborator samples came from the United States, Italy and Spain and covered acute and convalescent phases of COVID-19. The material from the prospective study consisted of cDNA or gDNA derived from T cells, B-cell-depleted T cells, or PBMCs. Subjects who had been exposed to COVID-19, were actively infected with it, or had recovered from it provided the deeply sampled blood TCRbeta repertoires that made up the dataset. A freely available public database, intended as a resource for researchers studying the immune response to SARS-CoV-2, is where the repertoires were released. The samples were drawn from two sources: the first 160 participants of the ongoing ImmuneRACE study, and 950 to 1,500 subjects contributed by 6 global collaborators. The sample metadata nearly always contained a de-identified subject ID, COVID-19 status, age in years and sex. Where HLA class I and class II types were available, the types were taken from metadata supplied by the sample provider, not from assay-based typing. Points the paper makes about the study in general: How much clinical and demographic metadata was included differed by source and by participant, and the metadata was provided uncurated.

TCRbeta CDR3 regions were amplified from genomic DNA using the immunoSEQ Assay, a bias-controlled multiplex PCR. The paper's data handling went like this. The number of nucleated cells in each sample was estimated by amplification of reference gene primers within the assay. Sequence reads were collapsed and filtered to measure the absolute abundance of every unique TCRbeta CDR3 rearrangement. For each sample, productive Simpson clonality was calculated as the square root of Simpson's diversity index over productive rearrangements. Not all clones reach the TCRdb copy of this immuneACCESS table, which keeps in-frame sequences only. Checked studies attribute under half of the gap to unresolved V genes and leave the rest unexplained. The D gene and trimming were derived from the DNA, and the V and J assignments and clone size from that table. The sample table holds 200,000 or so clones, of which around 84% were seen once. The ten top clones hold 2.9% of the sample.

Note on this clone: The clone's antigen remains unknown. Per-base qualities were not stored, and no clone one base away is much larger.

A second Seattle source provided samples from volunteer blood donors who had recovered from COVID-19. Whole blood was collected in K2EDTA tubes by collaborating institutions according to the institutions' own protocols. For TCRbeta analysis, collaborators shipped samples as frozen whole blood, isolated PBMCs, or DNA extracted from either of those sample types. Trimming removed 6 bases from V and 6 bases from J, leaving 14 bases between the germline ends. The CDR3 numbers 13 residues from cysteine through phenylalanine. Of the read, only the CDR3 DNA is kept; its 39 bases are in frame from base 1. This TCR came from a man aged 50 to 59 who had recovered from COVID-19. Sequenced sample: peripheral blood. The chain joins TRBV12-3 or TRBV12-4 to TRBJ1-2; TRBD1 is possibly the D segment (5 matching bases). CDR3 region: CASSSGTLDGYTF. Here is the DNA: TGTGCCAGCAGCTCCGGGACTCTAGATGGCTACACCTTC.